One sample yielded the 13 T cell receptor beta chains listed below, sequenced in a study of T cell repertoires in cytomegalovirus infection. These receptors have no identified antigens. TCRdb re-called the reads through MiXCR, storing one row per CDR3 protein. The table has approximately 390,000 distinct CDR3 sequences, about 34% seen once. Sample: cultured PBMCs, taken from culture after CMV antigen stimulation. The source is a human donor in good health (CMV status not recorded). Some clones in this sample may be carry-over from other donors' samples.

This clonotype came up a few times. J is TRBJ2-3 and V is TRBV7-8; TRBD2 agrees at 10 bases. J lost 5 bases, V lost 5 bases, and 7 bases had no gene match. CDR1 is SGHVS, CDR2 FQNEAQ, per germline. CDR3 length: 15 residues. The CDR3 reads CASSPSGRGRDTQYF. As DNA, the CDR3 is TGTGCCAGCAGCCCTAGCGGGAGAGGTAGAGATACGCAGTATTTT. The full variable domain, with the rest looked up from reference TRBV7-8 and TRBJ2-3, is GAGVSQSPRYKVAKRGQDVALRCDPISGHVSLFWYQQALGQGPEFLTYFQNEAQLDKSGLPSDRFFAERPEGSVSTLKIQRTQQEDSAVYLCASSPSGRGRDTQYFGPGTRLTVL.

This chain joins TRBV7-2 and TRBJ2-5; D may match TRBD1 or TRBD2 (6 bases each). The length of the CDR3 is 16 residues. Between the trimmed V and J ends, which lost 6 bases and 5 bases, there was a span of 22 bases. Germline CDR1 reads SGHTA; CDR2 reads FQGNSA. This CDR3 is CASRLEFSGAGETQYF. As DNA, the CDR3 is TGTGCCAGCAGACTAGAGTTTTCGGGGGCAGGGGAGACCCAGTACTTC.

The chain carries TRBV6-2 or TRBV6-3 and TRBJ2-5; TRBD1 aligns across 10 bases. CDR3 size: 19 residues. V was clipped by 2 bases and J by 1 base; unmatched bases: 13. Germline V gives CDR1 MNHEY, CDR2 SVGEGT. The CDR3 nucleotides are TGTGCCAGCAGTTACATTCCGGGACAGGGGTTTCGGATCCAAGAGACCCAGTACTTC. Translated, it gives CASSYIPGQGFRIQETQYF.

V and J are TRBV6-5 and TRBJ2-4; D may match TRBD1 or TRBD2 (5 bases each). V was shortened by 2 bases and J by 3 bases, with 11 bases between the two germline ends. The CDR3 sequence is 15 residues long. From germline, CDR1 is MNHEY and CDR2 SVGAGI. In DNA form, the CDR3 reads TGTGCCAGCAGTTACGATTGGGGGATCAAAAACATTCAGTACTTC. Amino acids: CASSYDWGIKNIQYF.

This clonotype was detected only a few times. The chain is built from TRBV19 and TRBJ2-7, with TRBD2 identical over 7 bases. The germline gives CDR1 LNHDA, CDR2 SQIVND (reference sequence). J lost 3 bases, V lost 3 bases, and 2 bases had no gene match. The CDR3 contains 13 residues. CDR3: CASSMREIYEQYF. In DNA form, the CDR3 reads TGTGCCAGTAGTATGCGGGAGATCTACGAGCAGTACTTC.

This clonotype was detected many times. The V call is TRBV7-6, the J call TRBJ2-5; D is perhaps TRBD1 (5 bases). Germline values: CDR1 SGHVS, CDR2 FNYEAQ. V was pared by 2 bases and J by 3 bases, with 16 bases between. This CDR3 is built from 16 residues. In DNA, the CDR3 is TGTGCCAGCAGCTTATTTTTATCAACAGGAGAAGAGACCCAGTACTTC. This codes for CASSLFLSTGEETQYF.

This clonotype was observed a handful of times. The rearrangement joins TRBV11-2 to TRBJ2-7, with 8 nucleotides matching TRBD2. Trimming at V came to 0 bases and at J to 3 bases, leaving 7 bases not matched to a gene. The V gene's germline CDR1 is SGHAT and CDR2 FQNNGV. The CDR3 has 16 residues. CDR3: CASSLELADPVYEQYF. CDR3 DNA sequence: TGTGCCAGCAGCTTAGAACTAGCGGACCCTGTCTACGAGCAGTACTTC.

The chain employs TRBV7-9 and TRBJ2-3; the match to TRBD2 covers 11 bases. The CDR3 is 15 amino acids. Trimming removed 5 bases from V and 2 bases from J; junction bases left unmatched: 3. Germline CDR1 is SEHNR and CDR2 is FQNEAQ (reference sequence). The CDR3 DNA reads as TGTGCCAGCAGCAATAGCGGGAGGGACACAGATACGCAGTATTTT. Encoded protein: CASSNSGRDTDTQYF.

The J gene is TRBJ2-7, the V gene TRBV6-5; no clear D gene. Germline V lookup: CDR1 MNHEY, CDR2 SVGAGI. V dropped 0 bases and J dropped 0 bases, with 15 bases sitting between them. The CDR3 consists of 17 residues. The CDR3 sequence: CASSYSSPGPSSYEQYF. DNA for the CDR3: TGTGCCAGCAGTTACTCGAGTCCAGGCCCCAGCTCCTACGAGCAGTACTTC.

A remark on this clonotype: It may be a read error: a sequence one base away is much more abundant. The J gene is TRBJ2-3, the V gene TRBV12-3 or TRBV12-4; no reliable D call. The CDR3 contains 13 residues. The CDR3 reads CATSLGITDTQYF. DNA of the CDR3: TGTGCCACCAGTTTAGGGATCACAGATACGCAGTATTTT.

The chain recombines TRBV12-3 or TRBV12-4 with TRBJ2-5; 10 nucleotides match TRBD1. V was clipped by 5 bases and J by 6 bases; unmatched bases: 6. The CDR3 length is 14 residues. CDR3 residues: CASSPTGGSKTQYF. The CDR3 DNA reads as TGTGCCAGCAGTCCGACAGGGGGCTCAAAGACCCAGTACTTC.

This sequence joins TRBV27 and TRBJ1-2; D is possibly TRBD1 (5 bases). The CDR3 contains 13 residues. Deletions cut 1 base from V and 6 bases from J, with 9 bases between. Germline-derived CDR1 and CDR2 are MNHEY and SMNVEV (reference sequence). The CDR3 region is CASSLFRGDGYTF. DNA of the CDR3: TGTGCCAGCAGTTTATTTAGGGGTGATGGCTACACCTTC.

This clonotype appeared many times. The J gene is TRBJ1-2, the V gene TRBV12-3 or TRBV12-4, with D possibly matching TRBD1 (5 bases). This CDR3 is built from 13 residues. The V and J ends lost 5 bases and 8 bases respectively, with 15 bases between them. CDR3 DNA: TGTGCCAGCAGTCCGGGACGTGTTTGGGGCTACACCTTC. It codes for CASSPGRVWGYTF.